This T cell receptor beta chain is from a study of T cells after posttransplantation cyclophosphamide. General study results and limits: Later post-transplant blood repertoires were often dominated by donor CD8+ memory clones. Recipient CMV seropositivity and CMV reactivation strongly tracked TRB clonality.

Clones were read by immunoSEQ multiplex PCR, and TCRdb kept only the in-frame ones, dropping some. The table lists tens of thousands of clones, 95% to 98% of them singletons. As regards this clone: What it binds is not known.

The naive gate required viable CD3+CD4+ or CD3+CD8+ cells with CCR7+CD45RA+CD45RO-CD95-CD27+CD28+ phenotype. The related graft donor's blood sample was taken on the day of bone marrow donation. Trimming cost V 0 bases and J 5 bases; bases outside gene matches: 5. Germline V lookup: CDR1 SGHRS, CDR2 YFSETQ. The CDR3 loop spans 15 amino acids. The specimen sequenced was naive CD4+ T cells sorted from PBMCs. The V call is TRBV5-1, the J call TRBJ1-1; the match to TRBD1 covers 9 bases. The receptor was isolated from a man in his forties in good health, CMV-negative, and a related stem cell transplant donor. The CDR3 DNA is TGCGCCAGCAGCTTGGGGGACAGGGAAGGGACTGAAGCTTTCTTT. This sequence encodes CASSLGDREGTEAFF.